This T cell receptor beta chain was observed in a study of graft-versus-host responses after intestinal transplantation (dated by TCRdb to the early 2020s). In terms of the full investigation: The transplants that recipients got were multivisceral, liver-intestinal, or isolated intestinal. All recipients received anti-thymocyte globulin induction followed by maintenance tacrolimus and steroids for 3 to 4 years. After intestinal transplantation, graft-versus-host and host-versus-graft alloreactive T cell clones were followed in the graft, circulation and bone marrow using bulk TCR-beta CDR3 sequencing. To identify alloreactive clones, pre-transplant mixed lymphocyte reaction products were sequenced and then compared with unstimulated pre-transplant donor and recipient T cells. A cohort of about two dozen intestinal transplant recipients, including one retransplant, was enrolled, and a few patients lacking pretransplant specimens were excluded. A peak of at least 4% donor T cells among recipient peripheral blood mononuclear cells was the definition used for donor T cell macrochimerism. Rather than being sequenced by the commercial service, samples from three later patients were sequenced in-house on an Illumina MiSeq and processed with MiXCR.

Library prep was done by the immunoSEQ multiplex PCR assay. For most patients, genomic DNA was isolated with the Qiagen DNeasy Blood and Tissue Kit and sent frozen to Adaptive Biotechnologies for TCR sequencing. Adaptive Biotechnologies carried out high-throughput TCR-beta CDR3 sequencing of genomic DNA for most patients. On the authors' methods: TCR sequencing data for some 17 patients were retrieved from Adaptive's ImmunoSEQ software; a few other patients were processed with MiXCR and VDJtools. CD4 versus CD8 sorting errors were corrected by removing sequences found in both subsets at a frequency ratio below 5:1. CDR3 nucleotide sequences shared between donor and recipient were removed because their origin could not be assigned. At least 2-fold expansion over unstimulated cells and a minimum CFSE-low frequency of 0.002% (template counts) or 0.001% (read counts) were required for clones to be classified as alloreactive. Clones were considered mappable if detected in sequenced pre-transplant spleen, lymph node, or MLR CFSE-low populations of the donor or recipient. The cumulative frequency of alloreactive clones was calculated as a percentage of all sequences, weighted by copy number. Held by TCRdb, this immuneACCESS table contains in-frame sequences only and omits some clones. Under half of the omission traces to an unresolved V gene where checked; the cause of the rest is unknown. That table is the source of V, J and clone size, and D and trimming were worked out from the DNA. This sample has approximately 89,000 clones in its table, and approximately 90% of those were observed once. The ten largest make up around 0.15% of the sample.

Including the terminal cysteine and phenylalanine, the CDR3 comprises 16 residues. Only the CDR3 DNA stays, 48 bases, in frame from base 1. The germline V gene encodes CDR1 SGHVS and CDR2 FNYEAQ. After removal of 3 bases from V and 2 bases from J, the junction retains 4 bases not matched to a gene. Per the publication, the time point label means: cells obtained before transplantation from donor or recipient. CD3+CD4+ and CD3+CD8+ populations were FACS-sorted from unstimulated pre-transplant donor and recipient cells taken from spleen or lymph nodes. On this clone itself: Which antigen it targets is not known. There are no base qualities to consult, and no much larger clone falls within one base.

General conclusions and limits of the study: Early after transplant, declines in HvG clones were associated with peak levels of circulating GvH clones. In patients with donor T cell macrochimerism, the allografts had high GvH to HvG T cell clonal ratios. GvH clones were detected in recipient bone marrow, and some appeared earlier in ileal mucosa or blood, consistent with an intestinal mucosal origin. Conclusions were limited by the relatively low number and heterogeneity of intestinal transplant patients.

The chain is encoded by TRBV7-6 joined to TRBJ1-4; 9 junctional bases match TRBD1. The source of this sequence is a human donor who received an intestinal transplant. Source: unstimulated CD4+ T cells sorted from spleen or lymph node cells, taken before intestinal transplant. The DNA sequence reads TGTGCCAGCAGCTTGGGGACAGGGTTTACTAATGAAAAACTGTTTTTT. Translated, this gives CASSLGTGFTNEKLFF. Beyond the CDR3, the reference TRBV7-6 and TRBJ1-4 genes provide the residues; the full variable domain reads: GAGVSQSPRYKVTKRGQDVALRCDPISGHVSLYWYRQALGQGPEFLTYFNYEAQQDKSGLPNDRFSAERPEGSISTLTIQRTEQRDSAMYRCASSLGTGFTNEKLFFGSGTQLSVL.